The clone carrying this T cell receptor (beta chain) was seen only once. Its antigen is not identified. The source of the sample is a study of T cells in localized non-small cell lung cancer. Study outcomes and limitations: Investigators sequenced only a single tumor region, leaving heterogeneity possible. In adjacent lung, a median around 57 of the top 100 tumor clones were found.

Clones were sequenced by immunoSEQ multiplex PCR, and TCRdb holds only the in-frame ones, with some missing. The table lists approximately 140,000 clones, around 90% of them singletons, with around 1.5% in the top ten. Trimming stripped 6 bases from V and 7 bases from J, with 9 bases between. The CDR3 runs 11 residues. CDR1 is SNHLY and CDR2 is FYNNEI in the germline V gene. This receptor was obtained from a female donor over 55 with stage I lung adenocarcinoma. V gene TRBV2 combines with J gene TRBJ1-2; D is unresolved. Sequenced here: peripheral blood, sampled before any cancer treatment. The CDR3 coding sequence is TGTGCCAGCAGCCCCCCCCCTGGCTACACCTTC. This codes for CASSPPPGYTF.